Below, 23 T cell receptor beta chains from the same sample are listed, as sequenced in a study of cytomegalovirus exposure and HLA in healthy donors. Sequencing was performed with immunoSEQ multiplex PCR; in TCRdb, only in-frame clones are kept and a portion is missing. This repertoire shows 110,000 to 150,000 clones, about 95% found once; its top ten account for approximately 2%. Sample: PBMCs. These receptors were obtained from a man younger than 35 in good health and CMV-seropositive.

V is TRBV5-5 and J is TRBJ2-5; 7 nucleotides match TRBD1. This CDR3 is built from 14 residues. Trimming at V came to 0 bases and at J to 5 bases, leaving 4 bases not matched to a gene. Germline loops: CDR1 SGHKS, CDR2 YYEKEE (reference sequence). The CDR3: CASSLERGRETQYF. DNA of the CDR3: TGTGCCAGCAGCTTGGAAAGGGGGCGGGAGACCCAGTACTTC.

The J gene is TRBJ2-1, the V gene TRBV9; 8 positions agree with TRBD2. The CDR3 has 14 residues. The V gene's germline CDR1 is SGDLS and CDR2 YYNGEE. The V and J ends lost 2 bases and 5 bases, in that order; junction bases with no gene match: 3. DNA for the CDR3: TGTGCCAGCAGCGTTAGCGGGAACGACAATGAGCAGTTCTTC. Its translation is CASSVSGNDNEQFF. Combining the CDR3 with reference TRBV9 and TRBJ2-1 gives the whole variable domain DSGVTQTPKHLITATGQRVTLRCSPRSGDLSVYWYQQSLDQGLQFLIQYYNGEERAKGNILERFSAQQFPDLHSELNLSSLELGDSALYFCASSVSGNDNEQFFGPGTRLTVL.

The chain recombines TRBV6-5 with TRBJ1-1; D unclear. This CDR3 region has 13 residues. The germline V and J ends were trimmed by 8 bases and 1 base, with 11 bases remaining between them. The V gene's germline CDR1 is MNHEY and CDR2 SVGAGI. As DNA, the CDR3 is TGTGCCAGCGCATACCACGGGAACACTGAAGCTTTCTTT. Amino acid sequence: CASAYHGNTEAFF.

This chain uses TRBV7-2 with TRBJ2-3; TRBD2 matches 9 bases. After removal of 5 bases from V and 3 bases from J, the junction contained 9 bases not matched to a gene. The germline CDR1 and CDR2 sequences are SGHTA and FQGNSA. The CDR3 sequence is 16 residues long. The CDR3 nucleotides are TGTGCCAGCAGCCCCTTAGCGGGAGTTTTTACAGATACGCAGTATTTT. Its translation: CASSPLAGVFTDTQYF.

Remarks on this clone: A much larger clone is a single base away; this may be a read error. The chain carries TRBV11-3 and TRBJ2-2; D may be TRBD2 (6 bases). V shed 3 bases and J shed 6 bases, with 14 bases lying between them. The CDR3 contains 15 residues. Germline CDR1 reads SGHNT; CDR2 reads YENEEA. This CDR3 is CASSFQEGYSGELFF. CDR3 in DNA: TGTGCCAGCAGCTTTCAGGAGGGGTATTCCGGGGAGCTGTTTTTT.

The J gene is TRBJ2-7, the V gene TRBV27; 9 nucleotides line up with TRBD1. J was trimmed by 6 bases and V by 5 bases; bases with no gene match: 11. Germline CDR1 MNHEY, CDR2 SMNVEV (reference sequence). The CDR3 contains 15 residues. For the CDR3, the DNA is TGTGCCAGCAGTCAAGTGGGGACAGGGTTCGGCGAGCAGTACTTC. It is translated as CASSQVGTGFGEQYF.

The V call is TRBV5-4, the J call TRBJ2-7; TRBD2 agrees at 7 bases. The CDR3 runs to 16 residues. V trimming: 4 bases; J trimming: 2 bases; junction bases outside the gene matches: 12. The germline CDR1 and CDR2 sequences are SGHNT and YYREEE (reference sequence). CDR3 sequence reads: CASSPGSASGTYEQYF. CDR3 bases: TGTGCCAGCAGCCCTGGGTCGGCTAGCGGAACCTACGAGCAGTACTTC.

This chain links TRBV7-2 with TRBJ1-2; D is unresolved. The germline V and J ends were trimmed by 3 bases and 2 bases, with 7 bases remaining between them. The germline CDR1 and CDR2 sequences are SGHTA and FQGNSA. CDR3 length equals 13 residues. CDR3 in DNA: TGTGCCAGCAGCTTTGGCCAGAACTATGGCTACACCTTC. Encoded protein: CASSFGQNYGYTF.

This chain connects TRBV21-1 to TRBJ2-2; no DNA check was done on the table's D call, TRBD1. TRBV21-1 is shown as a pseudogene. The CDR3 is made up of 14 amino acids. As DNA, the CDR3 is TGTGCCAGCAGCAGACAGGGGGCCTCCGGGGAGCTGTTTTTT. Amino acid sequence: CASSRQGASGELFF.

The chain is built from TRBV11-2 and TRBJ2-3, with a possible D match to TRBD2 (5 bases). Trimming cost V 5 bases and J 2 bases, with 8 bases left between them. The CDR3 is 13 amino acids. Germline lookup yields CDR1 SGHAT and CDR2 FQNNGV. The CDR3 DNA sequence: TGTGCCAGCAGCAGAGGGCCCACAGATACGCAGTATTTT. It codes for CASSRGPTDTQYF.

The rearrangement uses TRBV28 and TRBJ1-2; TRBD1 is a possible D gene (6 bases). V lost 6 bases and J lost 3, with 23 bases in between. The CDR3 runs to 17 residues. CDR1 is MDHEN and CDR2 is SYDVKM in the germline V gene. CDR3 coding DNA: TGTGCCAGCAGCCCAACCTCCGACCGGGACACGTACTATGGCTACACCTTC. As protein: CASSPTSDRDTYYGYTF.

The chain employs TRBV7-9 and TRBJ2-7, with 8 positions matching TRBD1. The CDR3 runs 12 residues. Germline V gives CDR1 SEHNR, CDR2 FQNEAQ (reference sequence). V lost 5 bases and J lost 4; bases outside the gene matches: 1. CDR3 in amino acids: CASSRTGYEQYF. The CDR3 DNA reads as TGTGCCAGCAGCCGGACAGGGTACGAGCAGTACTTC.

The CDR3 sequence: CASSGTIGTGVSAEQYF. The CDR3 DNA follows: TGTGCCAGCAGTGGCACCATCGGGACAGGGGTGTCCGCCGAGCAGTACTTC. The genes are TRBV25-1 and TRBJ2-7; 10 positions agree with TRBD1. The CDR3 has 17 amino acids. Unmatched junction bases numbered 15, after V lost 4 bases and J lost 6 bases. The germline CDR1 and CDR2 sequences are MGHDK and SYGVNS.

The V call is TRBV6-1, the J call TRBJ1-2; TRBD1 might be the D (6 bases). The CDR3 loop spans 14 amino acids. Trimming cost V 4 bases and J 4 bases, with 13 bases left between them. Per germline, CDR1 MNHNS and CDR2 SASEGT. CDR3 region: CASSAPDRSYGYTF. CDR3 DNA sequence: TGTGCCAGCAGTGCCCCGGACAGATCCTATGGCTACACCTTC.

Concerning this clone itself: The junction differs from germline at one of its ends, possibly a read error. The chain links TRBV2 to TRBJ2-5, with TRBD2 matching over 11 bases. Per germline, CDR1 SNHLY and CDR2 FYNNEI. This CDR3 has 14 amino acids. The CDR3 sequence is CASSVLLAGEAQYF. In DNA form, the CDR3 reads TGTGCCAGCAGTGTATTACTAGCGGGAGAGGCCCAGTACTTC.

The V gene is TRBV20-1, the J gene TRBJ1-1, with D perhaps TRBD1 (5 bases). V lost 5 bases and J 7 bases, leaving 8 bases between the germline ends. The CDR3 consists of 10 residues. The germline CDR1 and CDR2 sequences are DFQATT and SNEGSKA (reference sequence). CDR3: CSAPDNEAFF. Here the CDR3 DNA reads TGCAGTGCTCCGGACAATGAAGCTTTCTTT.

This clone appeared a single time. The chain combines TRBV7-8 with TRBJ2-1; perhaps TRBD2 as D (5 bases). Germline V gene lookup returns CDR1 SGHVS and CDR2 FQNEAQ. This CDR3 has 17 residues. Trimming removed 1 base at V and 5 bases at J, with 18 bases between. This CDR3 is CASSLVRVGVGNNEQFF. The DNA for the CDR3 is TGTGCCAGCAGCTTAGTTCGGGTGGGAGTCGGTAACAATGAGCAGTTCTTC.

The chain links TRBV28 to TRBJ2-6; tentative D call: TRBD1 (5 bases). Germline V gene data show CDR1 as MDHEN and CDR2 as SYDVKM. Trimming took off 2 bases at V and 1 base at J, with 6 bases between the two ends. This CDR3 comprises 15 residues. DNA for the CDR3: TGTGCCAGCAGTTTAGGGGCATCTGGGGCCAACGTCCTGACTTTC. Protein sequence: CASSLGASGANVLTF. The full variable domain, in which reference TRBV28 and TRBJ2-6 provide the parts outside the CDR3, is DVKVTQSSRYLVKRTGEKVFLECVQDMDHENMFWYRQDPGLGLRLIYFSYDVKMKEKGDIPEGYSVSREKKERFSLILESASTNQTSMYLCASSLGASGANVLTFGAGSRLTVL.

This chain connects TRBV5-1 to TRBJ2-7; TRBD2 agrees at 12 bases. With 3 bases clipped from V and 7 bases from J, the junction kept 5 bases outside the gene matches. CDR3 length: 14 residues. Germline V CDR1 and CDR2: SGHRS, YFSETQ. CDR3 sequence reads: CASSSLAGGGEQYF. CDR3 nucleotides: TGCGCCAGCAGCTCCCTAGCGGGAGGGGGGGAGCAGTACTTC.

V gene TRBV11-2 combines with J gene TRBJ1-1; D unclear. CDR1 SGHAT and CDR2 FQNNGV come from the germline V gene. The CDR3 has 14 residues. V was clipped by 5 bases and J by 10 bases, with 20 bases between them. This CDR3 is CASSVGNPYSRAFF. CDR3 nucleotides: TGTGCCAGCAGCGTAGGGAACCCTTACAGTCGAGCTTTCTTT. Full variable domain (rest looked up from reference TRBV11-2 and TRBJ1-1): EAGVAQSPRYKIIEKRQSVAFWCNPISGHATLYWYQQILGQGPKLLIQFQNNGVVDDSQLPKDRFSAERLKGVDSTLKIQPAKLEDSAVYLCASSVGNPYSRAFFGQGTRLTVV.

The chain links TRBV27 to TRBJ2-1; maybe TRBD2 (5 bases). V was clipped by 8 bases and J by 6 bases, with 11 bases between them. The CDR3 sequence is 12 residues long. Germline V CDR1 and CDR2: MNHEY, SMNVEV (reference sequence). The CDR3 region has the DNA TGTGCCAGCCGGGGATACGGCAATGAGCAGTTCTTC. As protein: CASRGYGNEQFF.

The gene calls are TRBV18 and TRBJ2-2; the D gene is possibly TRBD2 (6 bases). Per the germline V gene, CDR1 is KGHSH and CDR2 is LQKENI. The CDR3 has 16 residues. V lost 1 base, J lost 3 bases, and 12 bases lay in between. As DNA, the CDR3 is TGTGCCAGCTCACCACGAGCCGGGGGTGACACCGGGGAGCTGTTTTTT. As protein: CASSPRAGGDTGELFF.

V gene TRBV28 combines with J gene TRBJ1-1; 7 bases match TRBD1. The germline CDR1 and CDR2 sequences are MDHEN and SYDVKM. This CDR3 has 14 residues. The trim removed 5 bases at V and 3 bases at J, leaving 6 bases unmatched. DNA of the CDR3: TGTGCCAGCAGTCTGAGGGGGCTTGACACTGAAGCTTTCTTT. This sequence encodes CASSLRGLDTEAFF.